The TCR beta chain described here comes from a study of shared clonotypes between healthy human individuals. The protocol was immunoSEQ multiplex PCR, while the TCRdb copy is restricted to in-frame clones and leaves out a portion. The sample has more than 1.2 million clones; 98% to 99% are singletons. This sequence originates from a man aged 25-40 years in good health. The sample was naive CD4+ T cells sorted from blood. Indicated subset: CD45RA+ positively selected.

Here the CDR3 DNA reads TGTGCCAGCAGCGTCTCGGGAGGTCGGGTCACTGAAGCTTTCTTT. Protein sequence: CASSVSGGRVTEAFF. The chain uses TRBV9 and TRBJ1-1; D uncertain. This CDR3 is 15 amino acids long. Deletions cut 2 bases from V and 4 bases from J, with 15 bases between. The V gene's germline CDR1 is SGDLS and CDR2 YYNGEE.